A single sample gave rise to the 15 T cell receptor delta chains below, sequenced in a study of gamma-delta chains in newborns, infants, children. TCRdb re-called the reads through CATT. The sample includes around 6,000 delta-chain clones, roughly 1.9% seen only once; the top ten take 10% to 15%. The sample consisted of blood. The receptors stem from a child who was a newborn, infant or young child, either healthy, febrile or measles-vaccinated (not recorded which).

This clone showed up just a few times. TCRdb pairs this DNA with a much larger clone's protein that differs at residue 3, likely a read error; the protein shown was translated from the DNA. The chain recombines TRDV2 with TRDJ3; 9 positions match TRDD3. CDR3 length: 18 residues. CDR1 GEAIGNYY and CDR2 EKD come from the germline V gene. The CDR3 bases are TGTGCCCGTGACATACTGGGGGAAACTCCCTGGGACACCCGACAGATGTTTTTC. It specifies CARDILGETPWDTRQMFF.

This clone turned up a few times. This DNA's translation and the protein TCRdb lists, from a much larger clone, do not match at residue 7, likely due to a read error; the protein shown is translated from the DNA. V is TRDV2 and J is TRDJ3; 10 bases are shared with TRDD3. This CDR3 has 20 amino acids. Trimming cost V 0 bases and J 1 base; bases outside gene matches: 8. Germline V CDR1 and CDR2: GEAIGNYY, EKD. The CDR3 DNA is TGTGCCTGTGACACCGTACCGGGGGATACGCGTTCCTGGGACACCCGACAGATGTTTTTC. This translates into CACDTVPGDTRSWDTRQMFF.

This clone appeared a few times. One base away lies a much larger clone, so this may be a sequencing read error. The J gene is TRDJ3, the V gene TRDV2, with 7 bases fitting TRDD3. Trimming at V came to 0 bases and at J to 0 bases, leaving 7 bases not matched to a gene. This CDR3 contains 19 residues. Germline V CDR1 and CDR2: GEAIGNYY, EKD. CDR3 nucleotides: TGTGCCTGTGACACCGGGGGATCCGGGAGCTCCTGGGACACCCGACAGATGTTTTTC. As protein: CACDTGGSGSSWDTRQMFF.

About this clone: Just one base apart from a much larger clone, this may be a read error. The same CDR3 also results from other DNA sequences found in this sample. This chain connects TRDV2 to TRDJ3, with 13 bases fitting TRDD3. The germline gives CDR1 GEAIGNYY, CDR2 EKD. The CDR3 runs to 19 residues. CDR3 in amino acids: CACDSYWGIRSWDTRQMFF. CDR3 bases: TGTGCCTGTGACTCTTACTGGGGGATACGCTCCTGGGACACCCGGCAGATGTTTTTC.

Turning to this clone: A far larger clone is one base from this, pointing to a likely read error. The sample has other DNA sequences that encode this CDR3 too. The V gene is TRDV2, the J gene TRDJ1; TRDD3 aligns across 12 bases. From germline, CDR1 is GEAIGNYY and CDR2 EKD. Germline trimming cut 3 bases from V and 0 bases from J; bases unmatched to any gene: 4. This CDR3 has 16 residues. CDR3 in amino acids: CACDVLGDTYTDKLIF. The CDR3 DNA reads TGTGCCTGTGACGTACTGGGGGATACATACACCGATAAACTCATCTTT.

There are a few counts of this clone. A far larger clone lies a single base away; this is likely a read error. The identical CDR3 is also encoded by other nucleotide sequences in the sample. The chain employs TRDV2 and TRDJ3; TRDD3 matches 9 bases. The CDR3 sequence is 18 residues long. Looked up from germline, CDR1 is GEAIGNYY and CDR2 is EKD. CDR3 DNA: TGTGCCTGTGACACCGTACTGGGGGACTCCTGGGACACCCGACAGATGTTCTTC. It codes for CACDTVLGDSWDTRQMFF.

Note on this clone: It may be a read error: a sequence one base away is much more abundant. Other nucleotide sequences in the sample specify the same CDR3. V usage is TRDV2 and J usage is TRDJ2, with a tentative D call TRDD3 (5 bases). The CDR3 totals 16 residues. V lost 8 bases and J lost 4, with 22 bases in between. Per the germline V gene, CDR1 is GEAIGNYY and CDR2 is EKD. In DNA, the CDR3 is TGTGCCTACCAGGGGGGGGGGTACACCCCGACAGCACAACTCTTCTTT. This codes for CAYQGGGYTPTAQLFF.

This clone came up a few times. The protein TCRdb gives is from a much larger clone and does not agree with this DNA's translation at residue 14, likely a read error; the protein shown here comes from the DNA. The rearrangement joins TRDV2 to TRDJ3; tentatively, D is TRDD3 (6 bases). The CDR3 contains 19 residues. Germline V gene sequence: CDR1 GEAIGNYY, CDR2 EKD. For the CDR3, the DNA is TGTGCCTGTGACACCGGATACTCCCAAAGCTCCTGGGACGCCCGACAGATGTTTTTC. It specifies CACDTGYSQSSWDARQMFF.

This clone has a handful of counts. This may come from a read error, since a much larger clone is one base off. The chain couples TRDV3 to TRDJ1; D unresolved. The germline V gene has CDR1 TVYSNPD and CDR2 GDNSRS (reference sequence). The CDR3 runs to 12 residues. In DNA, the CDR3 is TGTGCCGCATCCGAGGTCGCCGATAGACTCATCTTT. This sequence encodes CAASEVADRLIF.

Judged by abundance, this clone is medium-sized (0.01 to 0.1%). This could be a read error, since a much larger clone is one nucleotide away. Within the sample, other DNA sequences also encode this same CDR3. The gene calls are TRDV2 and TRDJ3, with TRDD3 matching 13 bases. In germline, CDR1 is GEAIGNYY, CDR2 EKD. The CDR3 covers 20 residues. The CDR3 DNA is TGTGCCTGTGACACCGTACTGGGGGATACGAGCTCCTGGGACACCCGCCAGATGTTTTTC. Protein sequence: CACDTVLGDTSSWDTRQMFF.

This clone is labeled as large (0.1 to 1%). The same CDR3 is also encoded by other DNA sequences in this sample. The rearrangement links TRDV2 to TRDJ2, with TRDD3 matching 7 bases. CDR1 is GEAIGNYY and CDR2 is EKD in the germline V gene. After removal of 0 bases from V and 0 bases from J, the junction contained 3 bases not matched to a gene. This CDR3 spans 16 amino acids. In nucleotides, the CDR3 is TGTGCCTGTGACACCGTGGGGGAAGCTTTGACAGCACAACTCTTCTTT. Amino acids: CACDTVGEALTAQLFF.

A few counts support this clone. The protein TCRdb lists differs from the translation of the DNA at residue 5; the protein given here is translated from the DNA itself. The DNA for the CDR3 is TGTGCCTGTGACGCCGCGGGATACGGGGCCTGGGACACCCGACAGATGTTTTTC. Translation gives CACDAAGYGAWDTRQMFF. This sequence joins TRDV2 and TRDJ3; TRDD3 matches 8 bases. J gave up 2 bases and V 3 bases, and 8 bases lay outside the gene matches. Per germline, CDR1 GEAIGNYY and CDR2 EKD. This CDR3 contains 18 residues.

This clone is termed medium-sized. This CDR3 is also generated by other DNA sequences in the sample. This sequence joins TRDV2 and TRDJ3; 9 bases match TRDD3. CDR3 length: 18 residues. Germline assignment: CDR1 GEAIGNYY and CDR2 EKD. V lost 3 bases to trimming and J lost 0 bases; unmatched junction nucleotides: 5. CDR3 in DNA: TGTGCCTGTGACGTACTGGGGGAGAACTCCTGGGACACCCGACAGATGTTTTTC. It specifies CACDVLGENSWDTRQMFF.

Comments on this clone: TCRdb pairs this DNA with a much larger clone's protein that differs at residue 15, likely a read error; the protein shown was translated from the DNA. Distinct nucleotide sequences in the sample also encode this CDR3. This sequence joins TRDV2 and TRDJ3; 10 bases agree with TRDD3. The V gene's germline CDR1 is GEAIGNYY and CDR2 EKD. This CDR3 region has 18 residues. CDR3 residues: CACDTGGYASWDTRRMFF. CDR3 sequence (DNA): TGTGCTTGTGACACCGGGGGATACGCCTCCTGGGACACCCGACGGATGTTTTTC.

With regard to this clone: With a far larger clone one base away, a read error is the likely cause. Other DNA sequences of this sample code for an identical CDR3. The genes are TRDV2 and TRDJ2; 11 bases agree with TRDD3. Germline loops: CDR1 GEAIGNYY, CDR2 EKD. CDR3 size: 19 residues. CDR3: CACDSLLGDKEALTAQLFF. CDR3 coding DNA: TGTGCCTGTGACAGTCTACTGGGGGATAAGGAGGCTTTGACAGCACAACTCTTCTTC.